The clone carrying this T cell receptor (beta chain) was seen many times. The sample comes from a study of metastatic and nonmetastatic thyroid tumors. Study overall: Repertoire comparison spanned blood and tumor or nodule tissue of malignant and benign thyroid patients.

Patients underwent thyroid surgery, and none had received any treatment before it. This CDR3 comprises 13 residues. Trimming left V 5 bases short and J 1 base short, with 8 bases between. Germline V gene lookup returns CDR1 MNHNS and CDR2 SASEGT. TCRdb re-clonotyped the PCR reads via MiXCR. The sample gives about 25,000 clones, 20% to 25% of which show up once; over 25% is in the top ten. The receptor's source is a male donor with papillary thyroid cancer or a benign thyroid nodule (not recorded which). Some clones in this sample may be carry-over from other donors' samples. Sequenced input: blood. This chain uses TRBV6-1 with TRBJ1-1; D remains unclear. This chain's CDR3 is CASSPPQNTEAFF. CDR3 nucleotide sequence: TGTGCCAGCAGTCCGCCCCAGAACACTGAAGCTTTCTTT.